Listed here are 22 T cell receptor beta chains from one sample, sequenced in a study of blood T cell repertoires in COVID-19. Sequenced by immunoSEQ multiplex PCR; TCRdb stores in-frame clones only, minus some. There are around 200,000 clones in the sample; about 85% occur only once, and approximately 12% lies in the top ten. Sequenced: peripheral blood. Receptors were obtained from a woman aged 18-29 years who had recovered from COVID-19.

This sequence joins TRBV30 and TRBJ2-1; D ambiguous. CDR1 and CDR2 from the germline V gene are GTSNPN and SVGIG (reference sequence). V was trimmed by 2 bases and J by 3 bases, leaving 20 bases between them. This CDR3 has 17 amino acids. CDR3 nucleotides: TGTGCCTGGAGTATCTCACCGGAAAGGCTAGACTACAATGAGCAGTTCTTC. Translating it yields CAWSISPERLDYNEQFF.

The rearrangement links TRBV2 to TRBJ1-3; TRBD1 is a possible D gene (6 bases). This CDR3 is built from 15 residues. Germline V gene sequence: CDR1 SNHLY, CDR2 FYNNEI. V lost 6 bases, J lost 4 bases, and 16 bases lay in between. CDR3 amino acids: CASRFDRRVGNTIYF. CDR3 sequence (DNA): TGTGCCAGCAGATTCGACAGGCGGGTAGGAAACACCATATATTTT.

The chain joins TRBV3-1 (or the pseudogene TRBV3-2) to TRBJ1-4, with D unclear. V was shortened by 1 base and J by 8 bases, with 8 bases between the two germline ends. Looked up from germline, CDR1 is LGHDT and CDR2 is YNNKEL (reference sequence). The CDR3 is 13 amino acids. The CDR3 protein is CASSQGHREKLFF. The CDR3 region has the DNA TGTGCCAGCAGCCAAGGCCATCGGGAAAAACTGTTTTTT.

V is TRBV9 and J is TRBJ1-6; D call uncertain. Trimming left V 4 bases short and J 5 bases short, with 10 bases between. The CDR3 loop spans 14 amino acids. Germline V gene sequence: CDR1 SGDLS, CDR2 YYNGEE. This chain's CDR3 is CASSPSGDNSPLHF. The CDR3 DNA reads TGTGCCAGCAGCCCCAGCGGAGATAATTCACCCCTCCACTTT.

CDR3 sequence reads: CASSEKKGEQGITDTQYF. The CDR3 DNA reads as TGTGCCAGCAGTGAAAAAAAGGGAGAACAGGGCATCACAGATACGCAGTATTTT. This rearrangement joins TRBV25-1 to TRBJ2-3, with D possibly matching TRBD1 (6 bases). Germline V gives CDR1 MGHDK, CDR2 SYGVNS. V lost 2 bases and J lost 2, with 20 bases in between. The CDR3 covers 18 residues.

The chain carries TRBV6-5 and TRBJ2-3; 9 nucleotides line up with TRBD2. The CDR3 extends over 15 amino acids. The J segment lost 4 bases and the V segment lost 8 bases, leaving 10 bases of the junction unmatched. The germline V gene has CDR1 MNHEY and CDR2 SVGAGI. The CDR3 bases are TGTGCCAGCCTTTGGGTGATAGCGGGAGCAGATACGCAGTATTTT. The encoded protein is CASLWVIAGADTQYF.

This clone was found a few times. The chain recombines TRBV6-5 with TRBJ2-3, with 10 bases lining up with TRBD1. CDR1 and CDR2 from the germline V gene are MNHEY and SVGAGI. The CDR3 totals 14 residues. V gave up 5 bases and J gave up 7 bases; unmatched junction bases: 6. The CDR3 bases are TGTGCCAGCAGTAACGGACAGGGGGTAAATACGCAGTATTTT. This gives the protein CASSNGQGVNTQYF.

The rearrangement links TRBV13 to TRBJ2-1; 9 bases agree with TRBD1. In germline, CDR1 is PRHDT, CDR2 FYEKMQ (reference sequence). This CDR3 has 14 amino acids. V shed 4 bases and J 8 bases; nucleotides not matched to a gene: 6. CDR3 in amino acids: CASSSGDRDDEQFF. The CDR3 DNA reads TGTGCCAGCAGCTCGGGGGACAGGGACGATGAGCAGTTCTTC.

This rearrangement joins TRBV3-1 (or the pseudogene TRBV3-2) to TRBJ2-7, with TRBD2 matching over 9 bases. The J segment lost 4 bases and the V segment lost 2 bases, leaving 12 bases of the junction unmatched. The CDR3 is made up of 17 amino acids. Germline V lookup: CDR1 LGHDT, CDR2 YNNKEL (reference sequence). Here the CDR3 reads CASSQLLRSSGEYEQYF. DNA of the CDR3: TGTGCCAGCAGCCAACTCTTAAGGTCTAGCGGGGAATACGAGCAGTACTTC.

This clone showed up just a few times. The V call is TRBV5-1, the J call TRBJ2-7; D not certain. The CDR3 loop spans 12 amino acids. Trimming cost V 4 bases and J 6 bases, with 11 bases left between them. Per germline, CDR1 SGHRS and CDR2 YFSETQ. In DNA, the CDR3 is TGCGCCAGCAGCGGCATGGCCCCCGAGCAGTACTTC. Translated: CASSGMAPEQYF.

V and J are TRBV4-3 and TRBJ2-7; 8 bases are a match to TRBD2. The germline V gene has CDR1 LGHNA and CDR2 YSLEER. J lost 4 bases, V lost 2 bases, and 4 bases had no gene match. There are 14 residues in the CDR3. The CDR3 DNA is TGCGCCAGCAGCCAAACGGGAGGGCCATACGAGCAGTACTTC. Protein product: CASSQTGGPYEQYF.

CDR3 region: CASSLEGTGGYNEQFF. The CDR3, as DNA: TGCGCCAGCAGCTTGGAGGGGACAGGCGGCTACAATGAGCAGTTCTTC. The gene calls are TRBV5-1 and TRBJ2-1, with TRBD1 matching 8 bases. The CDR3 is made up of 16 amino acids. Germline V gene data show CDR1 as SGHRS and CDR2 as YFSETQ. Trimming cost V 0 bases and J 3 bases; bases outside gene matches: 5.

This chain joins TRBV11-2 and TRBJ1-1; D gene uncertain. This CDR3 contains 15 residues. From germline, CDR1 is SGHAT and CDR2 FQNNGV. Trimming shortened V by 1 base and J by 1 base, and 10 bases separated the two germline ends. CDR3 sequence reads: CASSLVTWANTEAFF. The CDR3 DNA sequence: TGTGCCAGCAGCTTAGTCACGTGGGCGAACACTGAAGCTTTCTTT.

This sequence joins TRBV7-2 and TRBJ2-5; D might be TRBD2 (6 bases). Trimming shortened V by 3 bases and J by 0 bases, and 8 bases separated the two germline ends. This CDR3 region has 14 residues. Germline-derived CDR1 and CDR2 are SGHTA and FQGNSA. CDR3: CASSFRGYQETQYF. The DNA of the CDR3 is TGTGCCAGCAGCTTTCGGGGGTACCAAGAGACCCAGTACTTC.

CDR3 in DNA: TGTGCCAGCAGCTCAAACGGGGACTCTGAGCAGTTCTTC. Translated: CASSSNGDSEQFF. V and J are TRBV7-3 and TRBJ2-1, with D perhaps TRBD2 (6 bases). V lost 4 bases, J lost 9 bases, and 13 bases lay in between. The CDR3 has 13 residues. Per the germline V gene, CDR1 is SGHTA and CDR2 is FQGTGA.

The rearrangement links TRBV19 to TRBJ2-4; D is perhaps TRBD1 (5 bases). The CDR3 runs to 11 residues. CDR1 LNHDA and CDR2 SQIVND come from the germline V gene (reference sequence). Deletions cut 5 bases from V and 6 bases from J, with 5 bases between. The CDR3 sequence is CASSDRNIQYF. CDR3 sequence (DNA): TGTGCCAGTAGTGACAGAAACATTCAGTACTTC.

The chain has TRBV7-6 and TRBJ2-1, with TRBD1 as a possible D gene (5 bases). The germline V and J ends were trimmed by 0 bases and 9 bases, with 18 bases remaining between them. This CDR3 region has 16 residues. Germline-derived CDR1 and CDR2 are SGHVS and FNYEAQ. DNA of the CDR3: TGTGCCAGCAGCTTAGCGGTTGCAGGGCCCGGTGGTGAGCAGTTCTTC. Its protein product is CASSLAVAGPGGEQFF.

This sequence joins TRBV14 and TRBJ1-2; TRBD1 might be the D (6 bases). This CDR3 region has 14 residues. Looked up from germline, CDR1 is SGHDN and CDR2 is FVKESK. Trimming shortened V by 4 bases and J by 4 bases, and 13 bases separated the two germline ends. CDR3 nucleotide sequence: TGTGCCAGCAGCCCTTTCGACAGGCTCTATGGCTACACCTTC. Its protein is CASSPFDRLYGYTF. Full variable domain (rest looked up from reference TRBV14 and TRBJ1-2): EAGVTQFPSHSVIEKGQTVTLRCDPISGHDNLYWYRRVMGKEIKFLLHFVKESKQDESGMPNNRFLAERTGGTYSTLKVQPAELEDSGVYFCASSPFDRLYGYTFGSGTRLTVV.

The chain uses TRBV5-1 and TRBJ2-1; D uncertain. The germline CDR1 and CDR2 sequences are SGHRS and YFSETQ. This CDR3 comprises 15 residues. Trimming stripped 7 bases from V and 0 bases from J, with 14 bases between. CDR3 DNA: TGCGCCAGCCAAGAAGCTCCGAGCTCCTACAATGAGCAGTTCTTC. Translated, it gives CASQEAPSSYNEQFF.

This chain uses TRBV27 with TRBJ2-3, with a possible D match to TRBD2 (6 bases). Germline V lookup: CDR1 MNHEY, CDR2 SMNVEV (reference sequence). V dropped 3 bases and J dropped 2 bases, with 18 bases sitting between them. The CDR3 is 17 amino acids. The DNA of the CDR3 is TGTGCCAGCAGTTTTCTGGGAGGTCCCCTTTACACAGATACGCAGTATTTT. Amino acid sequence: CASSFLGGPLYTDTQYF.

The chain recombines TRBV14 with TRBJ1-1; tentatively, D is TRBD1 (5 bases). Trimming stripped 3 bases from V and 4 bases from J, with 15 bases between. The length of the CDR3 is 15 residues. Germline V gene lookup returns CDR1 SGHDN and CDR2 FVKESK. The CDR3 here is CASSHGGGSGTEAFF. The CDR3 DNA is TGTGCCAGCAGCCATGGGGGAGGGAGCGGCACTGAAGCTTTCTTT. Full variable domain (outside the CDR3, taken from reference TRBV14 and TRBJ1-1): EAGVTQFPSHSVIEKGQTVTLRCDPISGHDNLYWYRRVMGKEIKFLLHFVKESKQDESGMPNNRFLAERTGGTYSTLKVQPAELEDSGVYFCASSHGGGSGTEAFFGQGTRLTVV.

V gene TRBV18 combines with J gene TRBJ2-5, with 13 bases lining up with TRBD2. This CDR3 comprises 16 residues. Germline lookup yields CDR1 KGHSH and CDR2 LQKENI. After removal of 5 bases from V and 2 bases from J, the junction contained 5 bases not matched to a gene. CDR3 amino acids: CASSSGLAGIQETQYF. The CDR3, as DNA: TGTGCCAGCTCATCGGGACTAGCGGGGATACAAGAGACCCAGTACTTC.